A single sample is the source of the 23 T cell receptor beta chains below, sequenced in a study of T cells after yellow fever vaccination. Via MiXCR, TCRdb re-called the 5' RACE reads, giving one row per CDR3 protein. This table has about 180,000 distinct CDR3 sequences, 5.5% to 7.5% appearing once. This specimen was CD4+ T cells sorted from PBMCs, taken on the day of the first yellow fever vaccination. The receptors stem from a man between 18 and 29 years old who received the YFV17D yellow fever vaccine.

Ten or more counts support this clonotype. This chain uses TRBV7-7 with TRBJ2-7; the D gene is possibly TRBD1 (6 bases). The CDR3 consists of 16 residues. From germline, CDR1 is SSHAT and CDR2 FNYEAQ (reference sequence). The CDR3 reads CASSWGDGQSFYEQYV. The CDR3 DNA sequence: TGTGCTAGCAGCTGGGGAGACGGACAGTCCTTTTACGAGCAGTACGTC.

V and J are TRBV9 and TRBJ1-4; D is ambiguous. CDR3 length equals 22 residues. The germline V gene encodes CDR1 SGDLS and CDR2 YYNGEE. Deletions cut 0 bases from V and 1 base from J, with 28 bases between. CDR3 nucleotide sequence: TGTGCCAGCAGCGTAGGATTAGGGTACCCAGGTTACCCTGATCGAACTAATGAAAAACTGTTTTTT. Its translation: CASSVGLGYPGYPDRTNEKLFF.

This clonotype appeared many times. This chain joins TRBV5-1 and TRBJ2-1; the match to TRBD1 covers 10 bases. Losses at the gene ends were 0 bases for V and 7 bases for J; bases not matched to a gene: 4. In germline, CDR1 is SGHRS, CDR2 YFSETQ. The CDR3 is made up of 15 amino acids. The CDR3 spells CASSLEGQGRNEQFF. The CDR3 DNA reads TGCGCCAGCAGCTTGGAGGGACAGGGGCGAAATGAGCAGTTCTTC.

V gene TRBV12-3 or TRBV12-4 combines with J gene TRBJ2-5; TRBD2 aligns across 8 bases. With V trimmed by 6 bases and J by 7 bases, 10 bases remained unmatched. This CDR3 spans 14 amino acids. The CDR3 spells CASRSSVAGRTQYF. CDR3 DNA: TGTGCCAGCAGGTCGAGCGTAGCGGGGAGGACCCAGTACTTC.

The chain employs TRBV6-1 and TRBJ1-2, with D perhaps TRBD1 (5 bases). Trimming pared 3 bases from V and 5 bases from J, leaving 16 bases between. Germline assignment: CDR1 MNHNS and CDR2 SASEGT. CDR3 size: 15 residues. As DNA, the CDR3 is TGTGCCAGCAGTGAGCCTTTGGGGCTAGGATATGGCTACACCTTC. Protein: CASSEPLGLGYGYTF.

This clonotype was seen ten or more times. The gene calls are TRBV11-2 and TRBJ1-1, with D unresolved. Trimming removed 3 bases from V and 5 bases from J, with 10 bases in between. The length of the CDR3 is 13 residues. Germline V gene lookup returns CDR1 SGHAT and CDR2 FQNNGV. This chain's CDR3 is CASSLNGETEAFF. The CDR3 coding sequence is TGTGCCAGCAGCTTGAACGGGGAGACTGAAGCTTTCTTT.

This clonotype was seen at least ten times. The chain is built from TRBV5-1 and TRBJ2-3; D not certain. Germline loops: CDR1 SGHRS, CDR2 YFSETQ. CDR3 length equals 15 residues. The germline V and J ends were trimmed by 0 bases and 2 bases, with 10 bases remaining between them. The CDR3 loop reads CASSLGHPNTDTQYF. The CDR3 nucleotides read TGCGCCAGCAGCTTGGGACACCCTAACACAGATACGCAGTATTTT.

This clonotype was counted many times. This rearrangement joins TRBV4-3 to TRBJ1-5; a possible D gene is TRBD1 (5 bases). Germline CDR1 and CDR2: LGHNA and YSLEER. The V gene lost 4 bases and the J gene lost 5 bases, with 15 bases spanning the gap. The CDR3 is 15 residues long. CDR3 in DNA: TGCGCCAGCAGCCTCTCTCTGGGACCTTATCAGCCCCAGCATTTT. It is translated as CASSLSLGPYQPQHF.

The CDR3 sequence: CASSQDWVGGRNEKLFF. As DNA, the CDR3 is TGCGCCAGCAGCCAAGATTGGGTAGGTGGCAGGAATGAAAAACTGTTTTTT. The chain joins TRBV4-1 to TRBJ1-4, with D unclear. V was cut by 0 bases and J by 5 bases, with 16 bases left in between. This CDR3 comprises 17 residues. Germline V gene lookup returns CDR1 MGHRA and CDR2 YSYEKL.

This clonotype has ten or more counts. The chain is built from TRBV7-2 and TRBJ2-5; D is uncertain. Germline V gene lookup returns CDR1 SGHTA and CDR2 FQGNSA. V lost 3 bases and J 0 bases, leaving 11 bases between the germline ends. The CDR3 runs to 15 residues. The CDR3 reads CASSLSSQYQETQYF. CDR3 bases: TGTGCCAGCAGCTTGTCCAGCCAGTACCAAGAGACCCAGTACTTC.

This clonotype was found many times. V and J are TRBV29-1 and TRBJ2-2; unclear D gene. Germline assignment: CDR1 SQVTM and CDR2 ANQGSEA. V lost 6 bases, J lost 5 bases, and 13 bases lay in between. The CDR3 totals 13 residues. CDR3 residues: CSVPSDVTGELFF. The CDR3 DNA sequence: TGCAGCGTCCCCTCTGACGTAACCGGGGAGCTGTTTTTT.

V and J are TRBV20-1 and TRBJ1-5, with TRBD1 identical over 8 bases. V gave up 2 bases and J gave up 11 bases; unmatched junction bases: 17. This CDR3 has 16 residues. Germline CDR1 DFQATT, CDR2 SNEGSKA (reference sequence). This chain's CDR3 is CSARKQMGQEDLSQHF. The CDR3 bases are TGCAGTGCTAGAAAACAAATGGGACAGGAGGATCTGTCCCAGCATTTT.

This chain uses TRBV20-1 with TRBJ2-1; D call uncertain. Germline lookup yields CDR1 DFQATT and CDR2 SNEGSKA (reference sequence). V was cut by 3 bases and J by 9 bases, with 15 bases left in between. The CDR3 is 13 residues long. CDR3 residues: CSASRAGAGEQFF. In nucleotides, the CDR3 is TGCAGTGCTAGCCGGGCAGGAGCAGGTGAGCAGTTCTTC.

In its sample, this clonotype was seen a few times. The genes are TRBV24-1 and TRBJ2-3; tentatively, D is TRBD2 (6 bases). With 3 bases removed from V and 9 bases from J, the gap between germline ends came to 12 bases. The CDR3 length is 13 residues. Germline CDR1 is KGHDR and CDR2 is SFDVKD. Here the CDR3 reads CATSDPTGGTQYF. The CDR3 nucleotides are TGTGCCACCAGTGATCCGACCGGGGGAACGCAGTATTTT.

This clonotype was counted a few times. The V and J genes are TRBV27 and TRBJ2-7; D unclear. Germline loops: CDR1 MNHEY, CDR2 SMNVEV (reference sequence). V lost 5 bases and J 2 bases, leaving 13 bases between the germline ends. The CDR3 consists of 14 residues. The CDR3 DNA is TGTGCCAGCAGTATGAAGGACGGAGCCTACGAGCAGTACTTC. This gives the protein CASSMKDGAYEQYF.

The chain is built from TRBV7-9 and TRBJ2-7; 9 nucleotides line up with TRBD1. The J segment lost 6 bases and the V segment lost 4 bases, leaving 4 bases of the junction unmatched. CDR1 SEHNR and CDR2 FQNEAQ come from the germline V gene (reference sequence). CDR3 size: 13 residues. DNA of the CDR3: TGTGCCAGCAGCTGGACAGGGGAAGGCGAGCAGTACTTC. It yields the protein CASSWTGEGEQYF.

The gene calls are TRBV7-2 and TRBJ2-1; no clear D. This CDR3 region has 13 residues. Germline loops: CDR1 SGHTA, CDR2 FQGNSA. V was trimmed by 4 bases and J by 7 bases, leaving 11 bases between them. CDR3 DNA: TGTGCCAGCAGCTCGGGCCTAGGGAATGAGCAGTTCTTC. This translates into CASSSGLGNEQFF.

This clonotype was observed many times. The gene calls are TRBV7-9 and TRBJ2-3; possible D gene TRBD2, 5 bases. Germline loops: CDR1 SEHNR, CDR2 FQNEAQ (reference sequence). Deletions cut 5 bases from V and 7 bases from J, with 16 bases between. This CDR3 comprises 14 residues. The CDR3 reads CASSPLATGNTQYF. The CDR3, as DNA: TGTGCCAGCAGCCCCCTCGCGACGGGAAATACGCAGTATTTT.

This clonotype was recorded at least ten times. At one boundary the junction diverges from the germline segment, which might be a read error. DNA of the CDR3: TGTGCCAGCAGTCGGGACAACCAAGAGACCCAGTACTTC. It codes for CASSRDNQETQYF. The chain carries TRBV4-3 and TRBJ2-5, with D maybe TRBD1 (6 bases). Germline lookup yields CDR1 LGHNA and CDR2 YSLEER. The CDR3 length is 13 residues.

This clonotype was picked up many times. The chain employs TRBV7-2 and TRBJ2-5; 7 bases align to TRBD1. The CDR3 contains 12 residues. Trimming removed 5 bases from V and 7 bases from J; junction bases left unmatched: 4. Germline V lookup: CDR1 SGHTA, CDR2 FQGNSA. CDR3 region: CASSDQGVTQYF. DNA of the CDR3: TGTGCCAGCAGCGATCAGGGGGTGACCCAGTACTTC. The complete variable domain, with remaining parts taken from reference TRBV7-2 and TRBJ2-5, reads GAGVSQSPSNKVTEKGKDVELRCDPISGHTALYWYRQSLGQGLEFLIYFQGNSAPDKSGLPSDRFSAERTGGSVSTLTIQRTQQEDSAVYLCASSDQGVTQYFGPGTRLLVL.

This clonotype was detected ten times or more. The chain is built from TRBV25-1 and TRBJ2-7, with unresolved D. Germline V gene lookup returns CDR1 MGHDK and CDR2 SYGVNS. The V end lost 5 bases, the J end lost 3 bases, and 14 bases lay between the germline ends. This CDR3 has 14 amino acids. CDR3 sequence reads: CASSPQTPHYEQYF. CDR3 coding DNA: TGTGCCAGCAGTCCACAAACTCCGCACTACGAGCAGTACTTC.

The chain couples TRBV7-2 to TRBJ2-5, with D tentatively TRBD1 or TRBD2 (6 bases each). CDR3 length: 15 residues. Trimming left V 1 base short and J 2 bases short, with 11 bases between. Germline V gene data show CDR1 as SGHTA and CDR2 as FQGNSA. CDR3 in amino acids: CASSLDGGRQETQYF. CDR3 in DNA: TGTGCCAGCAGCTTAGACGGGGGCAGACAAGAGACCCAGTACTTC. The full variable domain, with the rest looked up from reference TRBV7-2 and TRBJ2-5, is GAGVSQSPSNKVTEKGKDVELRCDPISGHTALYWYRQSLGQGLEFLIYFQGNSAPDKSGLPSDRFSAERTGGSVSTLTIQRTQQEDSAVYLCASSLDGGRQETQYFGPGTRLLVL.

The chain is built from TRBV7-3 and TRBJ2-1; D is uncertain. CDR3 size: 12 residues. From germline, CDR1 is SGHTA and CDR2 FQGTGA. Trimming removed 3 bases from V and 10 bases from J, with 10 bases in between. CDR3 sequence reads: CASSLDVGEQFF. The CDR3, as DNA: TGTGCCAGCAGCTTGGACGTCGGAGAGCAGTTCTTC. Combining the CDR3 with reference TRBV7-3 and TRBJ2-1 gives the whole variable domain GAGVSQTPSNKVTEKGKYVELRCDPISGHTALYWYRQSLGQGPEFLIYFQGTGAADDSGLPNDRFFAVRPEGSVSTLKIQRTERGDSAVYLCASSLDVGEQFFGPGTRLTVL.